What follows are 32 T cell receptor beta chains derived from one specimen sequenced in a study of cytomegalovirus exposure and HLA in healthy donors. The primer mix had 60 Vbeta and 13 Jbeta primers. The assay was immunoSEQ multiplex PCR, and TCRdb's table has in-frame clones only and misses some. The sample has 99,000 or so clones; 10% are singletons. Sequencing was done on a sample of PBMCs. The origin of the receptors is a man between 40 and 49 years old in good health and CMV-seropositive.

In its sample, this clone was seen a few times. The conserved final phenylalanine or tryptophan is absent from the CDR3, which likely points to a read error. The chain joins TRBV5-6 to TRBJ1-1; possibly TRBD1 for D (5 bases). Germline CDR1 reads SGHDT; CDR2 reads YYEEEE. V lost 4 bases to trimming and J lost 0 bases, with 10 bases between them. The CDR3 runs to 14 residues. The CDR3 is CASSVKGLNTEAFV. CDR3 nucleotides: TGTGCCAGCAGCGTGAAGGGACTGAACACTGAAGCTTTCGTT.

The sample holds a few counts of this clone. The V call is TRBV30, the J call TRBJ2-7; perhaps TRBD2 as D (5 bases). This CDR3 has 13 amino acids. Germline-derived CDR1 and CDR2 are GTSNPN and SVGIG (reference sequence). V was cut by 0 bases and J by 6 bases, with 12 bases left in between. CDR3 nucleotide sequence: TGTGCCTGGAGTGTAACTTATGCGGGCGAGCAGTACTTC. As protein: CAWSVTYAGEQYF.

CDR3 sequence (DNA): TGTGCCAGCAGCTTTAACCCGGCTAGGGGCATAAGCTCCTACGAGCAGTACTTC. This gives the protein CASSFNPARGISSYEQYF. The genes are TRBV7-9 and TRBJ2-7, with a possible D match to TRBD1 (5 bases). Trimming took 3 bases from V and 0 from J, leaving 21 bases between them. The CDR3 is 18 amino acids. Germline CDR1 reads SEHNR; CDR2 reads FQNEAQ (reference sequence).

The chain couples TRBV6-5 to TRBJ2-7, with TRBD1 as a possible D gene (6 bases). This CDR3 comprises 13 residues. Per the germline V gene, CDR1 is MNHEY and CDR2 is SVGAGI. Trimming took off 6 bases at V and 4 bases at J, with 13 bases between the two ends. The DNA of the CDR3 is TGTGCCAGCAGCAAAGACAGGCGGTACGAGCAGTACTTC. Amino acids: CASSKDRRYEQYF.

This chain links TRBV7-3 with TRBJ2-3, with a tentative D call TRBD2 (6 bases). This CDR3 spans 15 amino acids. Germline lookup yields CDR1 SGHTA and CDR2 FQGTGA. Trimming left V 2 bases short and J 5 bases short, with 14 bases between. The CDR3 DNA reads as TGTGCCAGCAGCTTAGGGGTAGCGGTTCAAGATACGCAGTATTTT. It yields the protein CASSLGVAVQDTQYF.

Only a few counts were recorded for this clone. This sequence joins TRBV19 and TRBJ1-1; D unclear. V shed 1 base and J shed 6 bases, with 9 bases lying between them. The germline CDR1 and CDR2 sequences are LNHDA and SQIVND (reference sequence). This CDR3 has 13 amino acids. The CDR3 coding sequence is TGTGCCAGTAGTATAGGCTTGAGGGCTGAAGCTTTCTTT. Amino acids: CASSIGLRAEAFF.

The chain is built from TRBV27 and TRBJ1-5; D is ambiguous. The CDR3 has 14 residues. The V gene lost 3 bases and the J gene lost 0 bases, with 6 bases spanning the gap. CDR1 and CDR2 (germline): MNHEY, SMNVEV (reference sequence). The CDR3 is CASSLFYSNQPQHF. The CDR3 coding sequence is TGTGCCAGCAGTTTGTTTTATAGCAATCAGCCCCAGCATTTT.

The rearrangement links TRBV6-5 to TRBJ1-1; 9 bases line up with TRBD1. The ends lost 4 bases at V and 4 bases at J; junction bases unmatched: 4. The CDR3 runs to 14 residues. From germline, CDR1 is MNHEY and CDR2 SVGAGI. The CDR3 sequence is CASSSDRGSTEAFF. CDR3 sequence (DNA): TGTGCCAGCAGTTCGGACAGGGGTAGCACTGAAGCTTTCTTT.

This clone was counted between two and nine times. The chain uses TRBV28 and TRBJ1-5; D call uncertain. Germline CDR1 reads MDHEN; CDR2 reads SYDVKM. Trimming removed 6 bases at V and 5 bases at J, with 11 bases between. CDR3 length: 13 residues. Written as DNA, the CDR3 is TGTGCCAGCAGGGAGGGTACAGATCAGCCCCAGCATTTT. Protein sequence: CASREGTDQPQHF.

The chain has TRBV7-9 and TRBJ1-2; TRBD1 matches 8 bases. With 3 bases clipped from V and 7 bases from J, the junction kept 4 bases outside the gene matches. The length of the CDR3 is 13 residues. Germline values: CDR1 SEHNR, CDR2 FQNEAQ (reference sequence). The CDR3 region is CASSLDRVSGYTF. The CDR3 coding sequence is TGTGCCAGCAGCTTGGACAGGGTTAGTGGCTACACCTTC.

Of note for this clone: Additional DNA sequences in this sample encode the identical CDR3. The chain couples TRBV29-1 to TRBJ2-7, with D unresolved. Per the germline V gene, CDR1 is SQVTM and CDR2 is ANQGSEA. The CDR3 spans 11 residues. The V end was cut by 4 bases, the J end by 0 bases, with 4 bases between. The CDR3 coding sequence is TGCAGCGTTGCAGTCTCCTACGAGCAGTACTTC. Amino acid sequence: CSVAVSYEQYF.

The rearrangement uses TRBV7-2 and TRBJ1-2; TRBD1 agrees at 10 bases. Germline V gene data show CDR1 as SGHTA and CDR2 as FQGNSA. V was pared by 5 bases and J by 5 bases, with 8 bases of the junction left unmatched. The CDR3 spans 15 residues. CDR3 loop: CASSPGTGDWYGYTF. The CDR3 DNA is TGTGCCAGCAGCCCCGGGACAGGGGATTGGTATGGCTACACCTTC.

Only a few counts were recorded for this clone. This rearrangement joins TRBV5-4 to TRBJ2-5, with TRBD1 identical over 7 bases. Germline values: CDR1 SGHNT, CDR2 YYREEE (reference sequence). This CDR3 is built from 15 residues. V lost 4 bases and J lost 5; bases outside the gene matches: 11. CDR3 residues: CASSRTGASKETQYF. The CDR3 DNA sequence: TGTGCCAGCAGCCGTACAGGGGCGTCGAAGGAGACCCAGTACTTC.

The chain uses TRBV5-6 and TRBJ2-7; D is perhaps TRBD2 (6 bases). The germline CDR1 and CDR2 sequences are SGHDT and YYEEEE. Trimming removed 3 bases at V and 0 bases at J, with 13 bases between. There are 15 residues in the CDR3. For the CDR3, the DNA is TGTGCCAGCAGCTCGGGACTCCCATCCTCCTACGAGCAGTACTTC. It translates to CASSSGLPSSYEQYF.

This clone was detected once. This chain connects TRBV9 to TRBJ1-2; 9 bases line up with TRBD1. V trimming: 0 bases; J trimming: 2 bases; junction bases outside the gene matches: 2. Germline V gives CDR1 SGDLS, CDR2 YYNGEE. This CDR3 contains 15 residues. The CDR3 bases are TGTGCCAGCAGCGTAGAAGGACAGGGGAACTATGGCTACACCTTC. Protein: CASSVEGQGNYGYTF.

J is TRBJ1-2 and V is TRBV5-6; D uncertain. The CDR3 is made up of 12 amino acids. The germline V gene has CDR1 SGHDT and CDR2 YYEEEE. V was shortened by 0 bases and J by 8 bases, with 8 bases between the two germline ends. The CDR3: CASSLGGGGYTF. The CDR3 nucleotides are TGTGCCAGCAGCTTGGGAGGAGGAGGCTACACCTTC.

This sequence joins TRBV15 and TRBJ2-5; 9 nucleotides line up with TRBD1. The CDR3 has 12 amino acids. V trimming: 10 bases; J trimming: 2 bases; junction bases outside the gene matches: 2. Germline values: CDR1 LNHNV, CDR2 YYDKDF (reference sequence). CDR3 DNA: TGTGCCATCGGGACAGGGCAAGAGACCCAGTACTTC. Translation: CAIGTGQETQYF.

The chain is built from TRBV21-1 and TRBJ2-1; the table calls TRBD1, which could not be checked here. TRBV21-1 is a pseudogene segment. The CDR3 consists of 16 residues. The CDR3 nucleotides read TGTGCCAGCAGCGACCAACGAACCAGGGAAGTCAATGAGCAGTTCTTC. Amino acids: CASSDQRTREVNEQFF.

This clone was counted between two and nine times. This chain joins TRBV6-5 and TRBJ1-5; no firm D call. Germline values: CDR1 MNHEY, CDR2 SVGAGI. This CDR3 is built from 13 residues. V was cut by 1 base and J by 9 bases, with 10 bases left in between. CDR3 in amino acids: CASSYLKERPQHF. The CDR3 nucleotides read TGTGCCAGCAGTTACTTAAAGGAGCGGCCCCAGCATTTT.

This clone was counted only a few times. The chain couples TRBV6-1 to TRBJ2-7; perhaps TRBD2 as D (5 bases). This CDR3 is 15 amino acids long. Trimming shortened V by 7 bases and J by 0 bases, and 16 bases separated the two germline ends. Germline values: CDR1 MNHNS, CDR2 SASEGT. CDR3: CASKPPDYSSYEQYF. CDR3 nucleotide sequence: TGTGCCAGCAAGCCCCCTGACTATAGCTCCTACGAGCAGTACTTC.

This clone was picked up a small number of times. This chain connects TRBV4-2 to TRBJ2-5; D gene unclear. The V gene's germline CDR1 is LGHNA and CDR2 YNFKEQ. Trimming pared 0 bases from V and 2 bases from J, leaving 4 bases between. This CDR3 has 13 residues. The DNA for the CDR3 is TGTGCCAGCAGCCAAGACCCACAAGAGACCCAGTACTTC. It translates to CASSQDPQETQYF.

There are a few counts of this clone. CDR3: CASSLGQRDTQYF. In DNA, the CDR3 is TGTGCCAGCAGCTTAGGACAGCGGGATACGCAGTATTTT. The chain has TRBV7-3 and TRBJ2-3; possibly TRBD1 for D (6 bases). In germline, CDR1 is SGHTA, CDR2 FQGTGA. The CDR3 covers 13 residues. V was clipped by 2 bases and J by 6 bases, with 9 bases between them.

The chain uses TRBV7-9 and TRBJ1-3; TRBD1 agrees at 7 bases. CDR1 and CDR2 (germline): SEHNR, FQNEAQ (reference sequence). The CDR3 is made up of 17 amino acids. V dropped 3 bases and J dropped 0; count of bases not matched to a gene: 8. CDR3 residues: CASSFHLQGSSGNTIYF. The CDR3 coding sequence is TGTGCCAGCAGCTTTCATTTACAGGGGTCCTCTGGAAACACCATATATTTT.

The chain is built from TRBV18 and TRBJ2-1; TRBD2 matches 8 bases. The length of the CDR3 is 15 residues. The V gene end was trimmed by 3 bases and the J gene end by 6 bases; junction bases not matched to a gene: 7. Germline values: CDR1 KGHSH, CDR2 LQKENI. The CDR3 spells CASSPGAGAVNEQFF. CDR3 sequence (DNA): TGTGCCAGCTCACCGGGAGCGGGAGCGGTCAATGAGCAGTTCTTC.

V usage is TRBV9 and J usage is TRBJ1-2; tentatively, D is TRBD1 (6 bases). The CDR3 length is 13 residues. Germline values: CDR1 SGDLS, CDR2 YYNGEE. V gave up 1 base and J gave up 7 bases, with 11 bases separating them. In nucleotides, the CDR3 is TGTGCCAGCAGCGTATGGGGGGGGCGTGGCTACACCTTC. Residues: CASSVWGGRGYTF.

The chain couples TRBV11-2 to TRBJ2-3; D is perhaps TRBD2 (5 bases). Trimming removed 5 bases from V and 5 bases from J, with 17 bases in between. Germline-derived CDR1 and CDR2 are SGHAT and FQNNGV. The CDR3 extends over 15 amino acids. The CDR3 is CASSRLGSAEDTQYF. The CDR3 DNA is TGTGCCAGCAGCCGATTAGGTAGCGCTGAAGATACGCAGTATTTT.

This chain joins TRBV4-2 and TRBJ2-5, with D hard to call. There are 15 residues in the CDR3. Germline CDR1 and CDR2: LGHNA and YNFKEQ. With 0 bases removed from V and 7 bases from J, the gap between germline ends came to 15 bases. CDR3 residues: CASSQDYGGFATQYF. As DNA, the CDR3 is TGTGCCAGCAGCCAAGATTACGGCGGCTTCGCGACCCAGTACTTC.

The V and J genes are TRBV6-5 and TRBJ1-1; D may be TRBD1 (5 bases). The CDR3 is 14 residues long. Germline V gene lookup returns CDR1 MNHEY and CDR2 SVGAGI. The V and J ends lost 2 bases and 1 base respectively, with 8 bases between them. CDR3 residues: CASSYGGSNTEAFF. CDR3 sequence (DNA): TGTGCCAGCAGTTACGGGGGGTCGAACACTGAAGCTTTCTTT.

This clone was found many times. The chain links TRBV6-6 to TRBJ2-1; TRBD2 might be the D (7 bases). CDR3 length equals 11 residues. Per the germline V gene, CDR1 is MNHNY and CDR2 is SVGAGI (reference sequence). The V and J ends lost 7 bases and 9 bases respectively, with 10 bases between them. CDR3 sequence: CASIRGAEQFF. Written as DNA, the CDR3 is TGTGCCAGCATCCGGGGGGCTGAGCAGTTCTTC.

The chain recombines TRBV25-1 with TRBJ2-5; 10 nucleotides match TRBD1. Trimming took 7 bases from V and 2 from J; bases not matched to a gene: 16. Per the germline V gene, CDR1 is MGHDK and CDR2 is SYGVNS. CDR3 length equals 18 residues. In DNA, the CDR3 is TGTGCCAGCACCCAAAGTGGGGGGACAGGGGAGAAACAAGAGACCCAGTACTTC. It is translated as CASTQSGGTGEKQETQYF.

This clone occurred a few times. The J gene is TRBJ2-3, the V gene TRBV28; D ambiguous. The CDR3 has 10 amino acids. CDR1 MDHEN and CDR2 SYDVKM come from the germline V gene. Trimming removed 10 bases from V and 6 bases from J, with 8 bases in between. Here the CDR3 reads CAIGADTQYF. CDR3 nucleotides: TGTGCCATCGGAGCGGATACGCAGTATTTT.

The chain is built from TRBV9 and TRBJ2-1; TRBD2 aligns across 9 bases. This CDR3 has 16 amino acids. Germline assignment: CDR1 SGDLS and CDR2 YYNGEE. Losses at the gene ends were 1 base for V and 5 bases for J; bases not matched to a gene: 7. The CDR3 DNA follows: TGTGCCAGCAGCGTAAACCCCCTAGCGGGGAACAATGAGCAGTTCTTC. Its protein product is CASSVNPLAGNNEQFF.